A single sample is the source of the 21 T cell receptor beta chains below, sequenced in a study of cytomegalovirus exposure and HLA in healthy donors. The repertoire was sequenced with immunoSEQ multiplex PCR; TCRdb's copy has only in-frame clones and lacks some. The sample shows approximately 220,000 clones, approximately 87% of them seen only once. The specimen sequenced was PBMCs. The origin of the receptors is a man between 18 and 35 years old in good health and CMV-seronegative.

V and J are TRBV19 and TRBJ2-1, with 11 bases matching TRBD1. With V trimmed by 5 bases and J by 8 bases, 11 bases remained unmatched. CDR3 size: 16 residues. CDR1 is LNHDA, CDR2 SQIVND, per germline (reference sequence). The CDR3 spells CASSRDRGLRWDEQFF. The CDR3 DNA reads TGTGCCAGTAGTCGGGACAGGGGGTTGCGGTGGGATGAGCAGTTCTTC.

This clone occurred a few times. The chain recombines TRBV5-8 with TRBJ2-7; 9 bases agree with TRBD1. Unmatched junction bases numbered 11, after V lost 4 bases and J lost 0 bases. Looked up from germline, CDR1 is SGHTS and CDR2 is YDEGEE. The CDR3 sequence is 17 residues long. The CDR3 DNA reads TGTGCCAGCAGCATACGAAGGACAGGGGAAGTCTCCTACGAGCAGTACTTC. Translating it yields CASSIRRTGEVSYEQYF.

The gene calls are TRBV27 and TRBJ1-4; weak D call: TRBD1 (5 bases). Germline values: CDR1 MNHEY, CDR2 SMNVEV (reference sequence). With 3 bases removed from V and 6 bases from J, the gap between germline ends came to 8 bases. The CDR3 length is 13 residues. For the CDR3, the DNA is TGTGCCAGCAGTTTCAGGGCCGATGAAAAACTGTTTTTT. This translates into CASSFRADEKLFF.

This clone was detected once. V usage is TRBV7-9 and J usage is TRBJ1-2; 7 bases agree with TRBD1. V gave up 1 base and J gave up 4 bases; unmatched junction bases: 9. The CDR3 spans 16 residues. Germline CDR1 reads SEHNR; CDR2 reads FQNEAQ (reference sequence). CDR3 sequence (DNA): TGTGCCAGCAGCTTAGAGGGGGCGTGGGTCCTCTATGGCTACACCTTC. This encodes CASSLEGAWVLYGYTF.

A single count supports this clone. This chain connects TRBV7-2 to TRBJ2-5; D remains unclear. Per the germline V gene, CDR1 is SGHTA and CDR2 is FQGNSA. This CDR3 is built from 15 residues. V was clipped by 5 bases and J by 3 bases, with 16 bases between them. CDR3 in DNA: TGTGCCAGCAGCCCACCGGGTCACCGGAAAGAGACCCAGTACTTC. It yields the protein CASSPPGHRKETQYF.

The chain uses TRBV27 and TRBJ2-7, with 7 bases identical to TRBD1. The ends lost 0 bases at V and 1 base at J; junction bases unmatched: 0. The CDR3 has 14 amino acids. The germline gives CDR1 MNHEY, CDR2 SMNVEV (reference sequence). CDR3 coding DNA: TGTGCCAGCAGTTTATCGACAGGGTCCTACGAGCAGTACTTC. It yields the protein CASSLSTGSYEQYF.

V and J are TRBV28 and TRBJ2-7; a weak D match, TRBD1 (6 bases). Germline-derived CDR1 and CDR2 are MDHEN and SYDVKM. The V gene lost 9 bases and the J gene lost 3 bases, with 12 bases spanning the gap. This CDR3 has 12 amino acids. The CDR3 region has the DNA TGTGCCAGTGCCAGGGGCCACTACGAGCAGTACTTC. This translates into CASARGHYEQYF.

CDR3 region: CASRPTGFPYGYTF. CDR3 coding DNA: TGTGCCAGCAGGCCTACAGGGTTCCCCTATGGCTACACCTTC. The chain uses TRBV27 and TRBJ1-2; weak D call: TRBD1 (6 bases). The germline V gene encodes CDR1 MNHEY and CDR2 SMNVEV (reference sequence). Trimming stripped 6 bases from V and 4 bases from J, with 15 bases between. CDR3 size: 14 residues.

J is TRBJ2-3 and V is TRBV10-2, with D perhaps matching TRBD1 (6 bases). V was shortened by 4 bases and J by 2 bases, with 10 bases between the two germline ends. The CDR3 spans 14 residues. Per germline, CDR1 WSHSY and CDR2 SAAADI. This CDR3 is CASSGQGHTDTQYF. The CDR3, as DNA: TGCGCCAGCAGTGGGCAGGGGCACACAGATACGCAGTATTTT.

The chain recombines TRBV6-6 with TRBJ1-5; 8 bases are a match to TRBD1. V trimming: 7 bases; J trimming: 4 bases; junction bases outside the gene matches: 9. Germline lookup yields CDR1 MNHNY and CDR2 SVGAGI (reference sequence). The CDR3 extends over 15 amino acids. The CDR3 DNA sequence: TGTGCCAGCACCATGGACAGGGTAATAAATCAGCCCCAGCATTTT. Encoded protein: CASTMDRVINQPQHF.

The CDR3 loop is CSVEDYGYTF. The CDR3 DNA reads TGCAGCGTGGAGGATTATGGCTACACCTTC. V is TRBV29-1 and J is TRBJ1-2; D is uncertain. V was shortened by 6 bases and J by 5 bases, with 7 bases between the two germline ends. Per the germline V gene, CDR1 is SQVTM and CDR2 is ANQGSEA. This CDR3 contains 10 residues.

J is TRBJ1-2 and V is TRBV28; D remains ambiguous. V lost 6 bases, J lost 2 bases, and 13 bases lay in between. The CDR3 has 14 residues. Germline V gives CDR1 MDHEN, CDR2 SYDVKM. The CDR3 loop is CASRGVGKNYGYTF. The CDR3, as DNA: TGTGCCAGCAGGGGAGTGGGGAAGAACTATGGCTACACCTTC.

J is TRBJ2-1 and V is TRBV5-5, with 13 bases lining up with TRBD2. The CDR3 has 15 amino acids. The V gene end was trimmed by 4 bases and the J gene end by 9 bases; junction bases not matched to a gene: 7. Germline V gives CDR1 SGHKS, CDR2 YYEKEE (reference sequence). CDR3 sequence reads: CASSATSGGAFEQFF. In DNA form, the CDR3 reads TGTGCCAGCAGCGCTACTAGCGGGGGGGCCTTTGAGCAGTTCTTC.

This chain uses TRBV14 with TRBJ1-2; 8 nucleotides line up with TRBD1. Germline V gives CDR1 SGHDN, CDR2 FVKESK. The V gene end was trimmed by 4 bases and the J gene end by 6 bases; junction bases not matched to a gene: 10. The length of the CDR3 is 15 residues. Here the CDR3 DNA reads TGTGCCAGCAGCCGCTCCGGGACAGGATACGATGGCTACACCTTC. Protein product: CASSRSGTGYDGYTF.

As DNA, the CDR3 is TGTGCCAGCAGTTTCGGGCAGGGGCGACAGCCCCAGCATTTT. Translation: CASSFGQGRQPQHF. The V call is TRBV28, the J call TRBJ1-5; TRBD1 is a possible D gene (6 bases). Germline-derived CDR1 and CDR2 are MDHEN and SYDVKM. The germline V and J ends were trimmed by 3 bases and 7 bases, with 13 bases remaining between them. The CDR3 contains 14 residues.

This chain links TRBV9 with TRBJ2-2; 9 bases agree with TRBD2. V was clipped by 4 bases and J by 0 bases; unmatched bases: 10. CDR3 length equals 18 residues. Germline V lookup: CDR1 SGDLS, CDR2 YYNGEE. The CDR3 DNA reads as TGTGCCAGCAGCCTCACGGGGTTAGCGGGAGCGAACACCGGGGAGCTGTTTTTT. This gives the protein CASSLTGLAGANTGELFF.

The rearrangement links TRBV7-2 to TRBJ1-2; D gene uncertain. Deletions cut 4 bases from V and 4 bases from J, with 13 bases between. This CDR3 has 14 amino acids. Germline loops: CDR1 SGHTA, CDR2 FQGNSA. CDR3 amino acids: CASSSSGGGYGYTF. In DNA form, the CDR3 reads TGTGCCAGCAGCTCCTCGGGAGGAGGCTATGGCTACACCTTC.

CDR3 residues: CASSPDRVVEQYF. The DNA of the CDR3 is TGTGCCAGCTCTCCTGACAGGGTGGTCGAGCAGTACTTC. J is TRBJ2-7 and V is TRBV18; 7 nucleotides align to TRBD1. V lost 6 bases to trimming and J lost 6 bases; unmatched junction nucleotides: 8. Germline V gene lookup returns CDR1 KGHSH and CDR2 LQKENI. The length of the CDR3 is 13 residues. Complete variable domain (other parts from reference TRBV18 and TRBJ2-7): NAGVMQNPRHLVRRRGQEARLRCSPMKGHSHVYWYRQLPEEGLKFMVYLQKENIIDESGMPKERFSAEFPKEGPSILRIQQVVRGDSAAYFCASSPDRVVEQYFGPGTRLTVT.

The chain uses TRBV29-1 and TRBJ2-5; D possibly corresponds to TRBD1 (6 bases). Per germline, CDR1 SQVTM and CDR2 ANQGSEA. The CDR3 sequence is 14 residues long. V lost 3 bases to trimming and J lost 0 bases, with 11 bases between them. In nucleotides, the CDR3 is TGCAGCGTTGATTTGAGGGGGAACCAAGAGACCCAGTACTTC. As protein: CSVDLRGNQETQYF. The full variable domain, with the rest looked up from reference TRBV29-1 and TRBJ2-5, is SAVISQKPSRDICQRGTSLTIQCQVDSQVTMMFWYRQQPGQSLTLIATANQGSEATYESGFVIDKFPISRPNLTFSTLTVSNMSPEDSSIYLCSVDLRGNQETQYFGPGTRLLVL.

This clone was seen once. This chain uses TRBV4-3 with TRBJ2-7; tentative D call: TRBD1 (5 bases). The V end was cut by 1 base, the J end by 3 bases, with 10 bases between. CDR1 and CDR2 from the germline V gene are LGHNA and YSLEER. The CDR3 is 14 residues long. The CDR3 coding sequence is TGCGCCAGCAGCCAAGTGAGCCAGGGCTACGAGCAGTACTTC. It yields the protein CASSQVSQGYEQYF.

The rearrangement uses TRBV7-2 and TRBJ1-5; D might be TRBD1 (6 bases). Germline V lookup: CDR1 SGHTA, CDR2 FQGNSA. This CDR3 is built from 13 residues. V lost 1 base and J 7 bases, leaving 8 bases between the germline ends. This CDR3 is CASSLDREQPQHF. The DNA for the CDR3 is TGTGCCAGCAGCTTAGACAGGGAACAGCCCCAGCATTTT.